The next 26 T cell receptor beta chains were all read from a single sample in a study of blood T cell repertoires in COVID-19. The repertoire was sequenced with immunoSEQ multiplex PCR; TCRdb's copy has only in-frame clones and lacks some. Of around 120,000 clones listed, around 90% are singletons. What was sequenced was peripheral blood. These receptors came from a human donor in a cohort sampled during active COVID-19.

The chain carries TRBV4-1 and TRBJ2-5; no firm D call. Trimming left V 2 bases short and J 5 bases short, with 9 bases between. The CDR3 extends over 13 amino acids. Germline loops: CDR1 MGHRA, CDR2 YSYEKL. Here the CDR3 reads CASSQSVRETQYF. The CDR3 DNA follows: TGCGCCAGCAGCCAATCGGTCCGGGAGACCCAGTACTTC.

V usage is TRBV29-1 and J usage is TRBJ2-7; TRBD1 agrees at 9 bases. Germline V CDR1 and CDR2: SQVTM, ANQGSEA. The CDR3 contains 14 residues. V lost 5 bases to trimming and J lost 0 bases; unmatched junction nucleotides: 5. In DNA, the CDR3 is TGCAGCGTTCGGGACAGGGCCATCTCCTACGAGCAGTACTTC. Translating gives CSVRDRAISYEQYF.

This clone was observed a handful of times. V is TRBV19 and J is TRBJ2-1; 7 nucleotides agree with TRBD2. Trimming cost V 7 bases and J 6 bases; bases outside gene matches: 15. Per germline, CDR1 LNHDA and CDR2 SQIVND (reference sequence). The CDR3 loop spans 16 amino acids. Here the CDR3 DNA reads TGTGCCAGTACCCCGAATCGGGGGAGGGCCATCAATGAGCAGTTCTTC. Its protein product is CASTPNRGRAINEQFF.

The V gene is TRBV2, the J gene TRBJ2-7; tentative D call: TRBD1 (6 bases). Germline V lookup: CDR1 SNHLY, CDR2 FYNNEI. Trimming left V 10 bases short and J 3 bases short, with 22 bases between. This CDR3 has 15 amino acids. The CDR3 is CATQGRQGTFYEQYF. The CDR3 DNA is TGTGCCACCCAGGGAAGGCAGGGGACCTTCTACGAGCAGTACTTC.

The V call is TRBV5-1, the J call TRBJ2-7; D unclear. This CDR3 contains 13 residues. The ends were cut back, 4 bases at V and 2 bases at J, with 10 bases in the middle. Germline V gives CDR1 SGHRS, CDR2 YFSETQ. The CDR3 bases are TGCGCCAGCAGCCCGGTAACGACCTACGAGCAGTACTTC. This gives the protein CASSPVTTYEQYF.

J is TRBJ2-1 and V is TRBV7-3, with D tentatively TRBD1 (5 bases). V was shortened by 1 base and J by 9 bases, with 13 bases between the two germline ends. This CDR3 comprises 14 residues. Per germline, CDR1 SGHTA and CDR2 FQGTGA. For the CDR3, the DNA is TGTGCCAGCAGCTTAAGTACCGGGCAGGGTGAGCAGTTCTTC. Its protein product is CASSLSTGQGEQFF.

The chain couples TRBV7-2 to TRBJ2-2; no firm D call. This CDR3 contains 14 residues. The V gene lost 6 bases and the J gene lost 5 bases, with 13 bases spanning the gap. Germline V CDR1 and CDR2: SGHTA, FQGNSA. As DNA, the CDR3 is TGTGCCAGCAGATCCCCCTCCGGGACCGGGGAGCTGTTTTTT. This gives the protein CASRSPSGTGELFF. Full variable domain (remainder filled in from reference TRBV7-2 and TRBJ2-2): GAGVSQSPSNKVTEKGKDVELRCDPISGHTALYWYRQSLGQGLEFLIYFQGNSAPDKSGLPSDRFSAERTGGSVSTLTIQRTQQEDSAVYLCASRSPSGTGELFFGEGSRLTVL.

V usage is TRBV2 and J usage is TRBJ1-2, with D possibly being TRBD1 (5 bases). Trimming stripped 7 bases from V and 3 bases from J, with 6 bases between. Germline assignment: CDR1 SNHLY and CDR2 FYNNEI. The CDR3 is 11 amino acids. The CDR3: CASTGDYGYTF. Here the CDR3 DNA reads TGTGCCAGCACGGGGGACTATGGCTACACCTTC.

The chain joins TRBV2 to TRBJ1-3, with D hard to call. V was cut by 2 bases and J by 0 bases, with 8 bases left in between. CDR3 length: 15 residues. Germline assignment: CDR1 SNHLY and CDR2 FYNNEI. CDR3 sequence reads: CASSESGSSGNTIYF. The CDR3, as DNA: TGTGCCAGCAGTGAAAGCGGGAGCTCTGGAAACACCATATATTTT.

The chain recombines TRBV7-3 with TRBJ2-1; 14 positions agree with TRBD2. CDR1 SGHTA and CDR2 FQGTGA come from the germline V gene. J gave up 10 bases and V 7 bases, and 9 bases lay outside the gene matches. The CDR3 covers 15 residues. The CDR3 spells CASKGLAGGPGEQFF. As DNA, the CDR3 is TGTGCCAGCAAAGGACTAGCGGGGGGCCCCGGCGAGCAGTTCTTC.

This clone was seen just once. The J gene is TRBJ2-3, the V gene TRBV10-3, with 12 bases matching TRBD2. The V and J ends lost 4 bases and 0 bases, in that order; junction bases with no gene match: 8. Per germline, CDR1 ENHRY and CDR2 SYGVKD. The CDR3 spans 18 residues. The CDR3 reads CAISGLAGGPVSTDTQYF. The CDR3 nucleotides are TGTGCCATCAGTGGGCTAGCGGGGGGGCCGGTTAGCACAGATACGCAGTATTTT.

This sequence joins TRBV5-8 and TRBJ2-4, with D uncertain. Trimming cost V 2 bases and J 0 bases, with 12 bases left between them. Germline V gives CDR1 SGHTS, CDR2 YDEGEE. The CDR3 runs 16 residues. The CDR3 DNA reads TGTGCCAGCAGCTTCCTACAGAGCCTAGCCAAAAACATTCAGTACTTC. It encodes CASSFLQSLAKNIQYF.

CDR3 sequence (DNA): TGCAGCGTTGATACTTTCCAAGAGACCCAGTACTTC. Encoded protein: CSVDTFQETQYF. This chain uses TRBV29-1 with TRBJ2-5; D unresolved. This CDR3 contains 12 residues. CDR1 is SQVTM, CDR2 ANQGSEA, per germline. Trimming took off 3 bases at V and 1 base at J, with 6 bases between the two ends. The full variable domain, rest sourced from reference TRBV29-1 and TRBJ2-5, is SAVISQKPSRDICQRGTSLTIQCQVDSQVTMMFWYRQQPGQSLTLIATANQGSEATYESGFVIDKFPISRPNLTFSTLTVSNMSPEDSSIYLCSVDTFQETQYFGPGTRLLVL.

This clone was counted once. The V call is TRBV1, the J call TRBJ1-5. TRBV1 is described as a pseudogene. The CDR3 totals 12 residues. CDR3 sequence reads: CTPGGCGQPQHF. The CDR3 coding sequence is TGCACTCCGGGGGGGTGCGGTCAGCCCCAGCATTTT.

This chain joins TRBV2 and TRBJ2-1; the match to TRBD2 covers 11 bases. Germline CDR1 SNHLY, CDR2 FYNNEI. The CDR3 is made up of 15 amino acids. V trimming: 5 bases; J trimming: 3 bases; junction bases outside the gene matches: 3. For the CDR3, the DNA is TGTGCCAGCAGTCAGACTAGCGGGGACTACAATGAGCAGTTCTTC. Translation gives CASSQTSGDYNEQFF.

This clone was detected only a few times. The CDR3, as DNA: TGTGCCAGCGGGGGACAGAGCTCCTACGAGCAGTACTTC. Residues: CASGGQSSYEQYF. This rearrangement joins TRBV11-3 to TRBJ2-7, with TRBD1 identical over 7 bases. CDR3 size: 13 residues. Germline V lookup: CDR1 SGHNT, CDR2 YENEEA. V lost 8 bases and J lost 0; bases outside the gene matches: 4.

The chain employs TRBV6-1 and TRBJ1-5, with D unresolved. Germline-derived CDR1 and CDR2 are MNHNS and SASEGT. The CDR3 sequence is 16 residues long. Trimming stripped 1 base from V and 1 base from J, with 11 bases between. The chain's CDR3 is CASSEEEGRSNQPQHF. The CDR3 nucleotides are TGTGCCAGCAGTGAAGAAGAGGGAAGAAGCAATCAGCCCCAGCATTTT.

This sequence joins TRBV23-1 and TRBJ1-5, with D perhaps TRBD1 (5 bases). TRBV23-1 is classed as an ORF, of uncertain function. V dropped 3 bases and J dropped 1 base, with 16 bases sitting between them. This CDR3 has 17 amino acids. The CDR3 is CASSHPGTPRSNQPQHF. The CDR3 DNA reads TGCGCCAGCAGTCACCCCGGGACTCCACGAAGCAATCAGCCCCAGCATTTT.

V usage is TRBV5-1 and J usage is TRBJ1-1, with 8 positions matching TRBD1. Looked up from germline, CDR1 is SGHRS and CDR2 is YFSETQ. V shed 3 bases, J shed 4 bases, and the junction held 8 bases outside the gene matches. This CDR3 has 15 residues. The chain's CDR3 is CASSWTSGGGTEAFF. For the CDR3, the DNA is TGCGCCAGCAGCTGGACCTCAGGGGGCGGCACTGAAGCTTTCTTT. Full variable domain (outside the CDR3, taken from reference TRBV5-1 and TRBJ1-1): KAGVTQTPRYLIKTRGQQVTLSCSPISGHRSVSWYQQTPGQGLQFLFEYFSETQRNKGNFPGRFSGRQFSNSRSEMNVSTLELGDSALYLCASSWTSGGGTEAFFGQGTRLTVV.

This chain links TRBV11-3 with TRBJ1-1, with 8 bases matching TRBD1. The CDR3 contains 16 residues. The junction had 8 bases not matched to a gene; V was cut back by 5 bases and J by 0 bases. Germline CDR1 and CDR2: SGHNT and YENEEA. CDR3 in DNA: TGTGCCAGCAGCCCAGCTCCAGGGGGCATGAACACTGAAGCTTTCTTT. It is translated as CASSPAPGGMNTEAFF.

V and J are TRBV3-1 (or the pseudogene TRBV3-2) and TRBJ1-2; D is uncertain. Trimming took 6 bases from V and 2 from J, leaving 13 bases between them. The CDR3 contains 14 residues. Germline assignment: CDR1 LGHDT and CDR2 YNNKEL (reference sequence). This CDR3 reads CASSWLGSNYGYTF. The CDR3 region has the DNA TGTGCCAGCAGTTGGCTGGGCAGCAACTATGGCTACACCTTC.

CDR3: CAISEAGAHSGREFF. In DNA form, the CDR3 reads TGTGCCATCAGTGAAGCAGGGGCGCACAGCGGGAGAGAGTTCTTC. The chain recombines TRBV10-3 with TRBJ2-1, with 8 bases matching TRBD2. The ends lost 3 bases at V and 14 bases at J; junction bases unmatched: 15. The CDR3 totals 15 residues. CDR1 is ENHRY and CDR2 is SYGVKD in the germline V gene.

The chain joins TRBV19 to TRBJ1-2, with D perhaps matching TRBD1 (6 bases). Trimming pared 4 bases from V and 2 bases from J, leaving 20 bases between. The germline V gene has CDR1 LNHDA and CDR2 SQIVND (reference sequence). The CDR3 extends over 17 amino acids. CDR3 amino acids: CASSTTGLADANYGYTF. As DNA, the CDR3 is TGTGCCAGTAGTACAACAGGGCTTGCCGATGCCAACTATGGCTACACCTTC.

The CDR3 loop reads CASRRKYEQYF. CDR3 sequence (DNA): TGTGCCAGTAGGCGGAAATACGAGCAGTACTTC. This chain links TRBV27 with TRBJ2-7; D call uncertain. This CDR3 comprises 11 residues. Germline CDR1 MNHEY, CDR2 SMNVEV (reference sequence). The V end lost 9 bases, the J end lost 4 bases, and 10 bases lay between the germline ends.

The chain uses TRBV14 and TRBJ2-7; 9 bases line up with TRBD1. With 3 bases clipped from V and 4 bases from J, the junction kept 7 bases outside the gene matches. The germline V gene encodes CDR1 SGHDN and CDR2 FVKESK. CDR3 length equals 15 residues. The CDR3 sequence: CASSHPGQGGYEQYF. The CDR3 DNA is TGTGCCAGCAGCCATCCGGGACAGGGAGGGTACGAGCAGTACTTC.

This sequence joins TRBV12-3 or TRBV12-4 and TRBJ2-5; D is unclear. The V end lost 6 bases, the J end lost 3 bases, and 5 bases lay between the germline ends. The CDR3 sequence is 11 residues long. DNA of the CDR3: TGTGCCAGCAGCCCAAAAGAGACCCAGTACTTC. This sequence encodes CASSPKETQYF.